The T cell receptor (beta chain) under discussion was sequenced for a study of CD8 T cells in Susac syndrome. TCR beta was sequenced from blood CD8+ and CD4+ T cells. Under recently defined diagnostic criteria, the patients with Susac syndrome qualified as having definite or probable disease. Random hexamers were used to reverse transcribe roughly 0.45 to 1 ug of RNA. The CDR3 of TCR beta was amplified by immunoSEQ multiplex PCR across 54 Vbeta and 13 Jbeta. One entry per CDR3 protein, called by TCRdb with MiXCR from the immunoSEQ multiplex PCR reads. The sample gives approximately 210,000 distinct CDR3 sequences, 94% of which show up once; 0.15% to 0.2% is in the top ten. CDR1 is SGHTA and CDR2 is FQGTGA in the germline V gene. The CDR3 extends over 16 amino acids. V dropped 4 bases and J dropped 9; count of bases not matched to a gene: 11.

The chain joins TRBV7-3 to TRBJ2-1; 11 nucleotides agree with TRBD1. The source of this sequence is a human donor with Susac syndrome. Sample: CD4+ T cells from PBMCs. This chain's CDR3 is CASSSGGGQGASEQFF. The CDR3 DNA reads as TGTGCCAGCAGCTCAGGGGGAGGACAGGGGGCTAGTGAGCAGTTCTTC.